This TCR beta chain was retrieved from a study of T cell repertoires in cytomegalovirus infection. Whole-study context: Peptides in the study included HLA-C-restricted and HLA-B-restricted CMV epitopes.

The length of the CDR3 is 18 residues. Germline CDR1 is MDHEN and CDR2 is SYDVKM. After removal of 6 bases from V and 7 bases from J, the junction contained 16 bases not matched to a gene. A remark on this clonotype: What it recognizes is unknown.

Each CDR3 protein gets one entry after TCRdb re-called the reads with MiXCR. This table has roughly 80,000 distinct CDR3 sequences, around 42% appearing once. This clonotype was obtained from a human donor in good health (CMV status not recorded). Some clones in this sample may be carry-over from other donors' samples. The chain recombines TRBV28 with TRBJ2-1, with 12 nucleotides matching TRBD2. The material sequenced was CD8+ T cells from cultured PBMCs, taken from culture after CMV antigen stimulation. CDR3: CASSRITTRLAGENEQFF. The CDR3 bases are TGTGCCAGCAGCAGAATAACAACCAGACTAGCGGGGGAGAATGAGCAGTTCTTC.